The rows below give T cell receptor beta chains drawn from one sample of a study of blood T cells in healthy people across ages. TCRdb independently ran MiXCR on the 5' RACE reads; one entry per CDR3 protein. The sample has approximately 670,000 distinct CDR3 sequences; roughly two fifths are singletons. Sequenced sample: blood. These receptor sequences come from an elderly man in good health. Each CDR3 is given with its conserved first and last residue. The D gene is left open where the match is weak. Clone size is shown for a subset of rows, as once, few, many or a class of expanded clone.

D: .
J: TRBJ2-4
V: TRBV7-8
size: .
DNA: TGTGCCAGCAGCCAGATATCTGCTACTTGGAACATTCAGTACTTC
CDR3: CASSQISATWNIQYF

D: TRBD1
J: TRBJ2-7
V: TRBV7-6
size: few
DNA: TGTGCCAGCAGCTTGGGTGGGACAGGGCTTACCTACGAGCAGTACTTC
CDR3: CASSLGGTGLTYEQYF

D: .
J: TRBJ1-1
V: TRBV10-3
size: few
DNA: TGTGCCATCAGTGATGGACGGACTGAAGCTTTCTTT
CDR3: CAISDGRTEAFF

D: TRBD2
J: TRBJ2-7
V: TRBV6-6
size: .
DNA: TGTGCCAGCAGTTACGGACTAGCCGGAGAGCCCCTCGAGCAGTACTTC
CDR3: CASSYGLAGEPLEQYF

D: .
J: TRBJ2-2
V: TRBV4-2
size: .
DNA: TGTGCCAGCAGCCCCCATAGCGGAAACACCGGGGAGCTGTTTTTT
CDR3: CASSPHSGNTGELFF

D: .
J: TRBJ1-2
V: TRBV6-2/TRBV6-3
size: few
DNA: TGTGCCAGCAGTTCACCGGGCCTCGCCTATGGCTACACCTTC
CDR3: CASSSPGLAYGYTF

D: TRBD1
J: TRBJ1-4
V: TRBV9
size: .
DNA: TGTGCCAGCAGTTACTCGGGACAGGGAGGCGAAAAACTGTTTTTT
CDR3: CASSYSGQGGEKLFF

D: TRBD1
J: TRBJ1-2
V: TRBV5-5
size: few
DNA: TGTGCCAGCAGCTTAGGTACAGGGGGCGACGGTGGCTACACCTTC
CDR3: CASSLGTGGDGGYTF

D: .
J: TRBJ2-3
V: TRBV7-6
size: few
DNA: TGTGCCAGCAGCAGAACTAGGACCGTCGATACGCAGTATTTT
CDR3: CASSRTRTVDTQYF

D: .
J: TRBJ2-7
V: TRBV3-1
size: few
DNA: TGTGCCAGCAGCCAAAAGTCGTGGGGGGCGCGGGAGCAGTACTTC
CDR3: CASSQKSWGAREQYF

D: .
J: TRBJ1-2
V: TRBV29-1
size: few
DNA: TGCAGCGTACCACAGGGAACCACTAACTATGGCTACACCTTC
CDR3: CSVPQGTTNYGYTF

D: TRBD1
J: TRBJ2-1
V: TRBV28
size: .
DNA: TGTGCCAGCAGTTTTAGTGGACAGGGCATTAATGAGCAGTTCTTC
CDR3: CASSFSGQGINEQFF

D: .
J: TRBJ2-7
V: TRBV11-2
size: .
DNA: TGTGCCTGTGTTGGCCCTGACAATGAGCAGTACTTC
CDR3: CACVGPDNEQYF

D: .
J: TRBJ1-1
V: TRBV20-1
size: .
DNA: TGCAGTGCTAGACCCCGCCGGGACACTGAAGCTTTCTTT
CDR3: CSARPRRDTEAFF

D: TRBD2
J: TRBJ2-1
V: TRBV28
size: few
DNA: TGTGCCAGCAGTTTCGGGGGGGCGACCTACAATGAGCAGTTCTTC
CDR3: CASSFGGATYNEQFF

D: .
J: TRBJ2-3
V: TRBV7-9
size: once
DNA: TGTGCCAGCAGCTCCAAACTAGCTGTGGGAGATACGCAGTATTTT
CDR3: CASSSKLAVGDTQYF

D: .
J: TRBJ2-4
V: TRBV24-1
size: .
DNA: TGTGCCACCAGTGATAGAGGGAATTTCGGTAACATTCAGTACTTC
CDR3: CATSDRGNFGNIQYF

D: TRBD2
J: TRBJ2-5
V: TRBV28
size: .
DNA: TGTGCCAGCAGTCTAGGACTAGCGGGAGGAACTGAGACCCAGTACTTC
CDR3: CASSLGLAGGTETQYF

D: .
J: TRBJ2-3
V: TRBV6-5
size: .
DNA: TGTGCCAGCAGTTATCTTGGGGCAGCTTCTTACACAGATACGCAGTATTTT
CDR3: CASSYLGAASYTDTQYF

D: .
J: TRBJ2-7
V: TRBV6-6
size: .
DNA: TGTGCCAGCACCACACAAATGGGCTCCTACGAGCAGTACTTC
CDR3: CASTTQMGSYEQYF

D: TRBD1
J: TRBJ2-1
V: TRBV4-3
size: .
DNA: TGCGCCAGCAGCCAGACCCGGGACAGCTCCAATGAGCAGTTCTTC
CDR3: CASSQTRDSSNEQFF

D: .
J: TRBJ2-7
V: TRBV5-1
size: few
DNA: TGCGCCAGCAGCTGGGGGGGCCTAGGGCTCAACGAGCAGTACTTC
CDR3: CASSWGGLGLNEQYF

D: TRBD2
J: TRBJ2-3
V: TRBV7-2
size: .
DNA: TGTGCCAGCAGCTTAGGTATCACGGCTAGCGGACGCACAGATACGCAGTATTTT
CDR3: CASSLGITASGRTDTQYF

D: .
J: TRBJ2-5
V: TRBV5-1
size: few
DNA: TGCGCCAGCAGCTTGGTGGGACAAGTCCAAGAGACCCAGTACTTC
CDR3: CASSLVGQVQETQYF

D: .
J: TRBJ2-3
V: TRBV15
size: few
DNA: TGTGCCACCAGCAGAGATCAGCTAGAGGGAGATACGCAGTATTTT
CDR3: CATSRDQLEGDTQYF

D: .
J: TRBJ2-5
V: TRBV6-2/TRBV6-3
size: .
DNA: TGTGCCAGCAGTTACACAGAAAAGAGGGAGACCCAGTACTTC
CDR3: CASSYTEKRETQYF

D: TRBD1
J: TRBJ2-7
V: TRBV12-3/TRBV12-4
size: .
DNA: TGTGCCAGCAATGGGACAGGTAACTACGAGCAGTACTTC
CDR3: CASNGTGNYEQYF

D: TRBD2
J: TRBJ2-5
V: TRBV7-2
size: few
DNA: TGTGCCAGCAGCTCCACCCTACTAGCGGGAGTGAAGGAGACCCAGTACTTC
CDR3: CASSSTLLAGVKETQYF

D: .
J: TRBJ2-3
V: TRBV6-2/TRBV6-3
size: .
DNA: TGTGCCAGCAGTTACGTGGACGGCCTTGGGCAGTATTTT
CDR3: CASSYVDGLGQYF

D: .
J: TRBJ2-4
V: TRBV11-2
size: .
DNA: TGTGCCAGCAGCTTAGTGTTAGGTCTAGCCAAAAACATTCAGTACTTC
CDR3: CASSLVLGLAKNIQYF

D: TRBD2
J: TRBJ2-7
V: TRBV20-1
size: once
DNA: TGCAGTGCTAGTACTAGCGGGATCTACGAGCAGTACTTC
CDR3: CSASTSGIYEQYF

D: .
J: TRBJ2-3
V: TRBV7-2
size: few
DNA: TGTGCCAGCAGCAATTTAGGGTTGACAGATACGCAGTATTTT
CDR3: CASSNLGLTDTQYF

D: .
J: TRBJ2-5
V: TRBV6-6
size: .
DNA: TGTGCCAGCAGCCTAGTTTCGACAGGGCGGGGAGAGACCCAGTACTTC
CDR3: CASSLVSTGRGETQYF

D: TRBD2
J: TRBJ2-3
V: TRBV29-1
size: few
DNA: TGCAGCGTTATCGACTATGGCGGGAGGGGGGGGGCAGATACGCAGTATTTT
CDR3: CSVIDYGGRGGADTQYF

D: TRBD2
J: TRBJ2-3
V: TRBV29-1
size: few
DNA: TGCAGCGTTCGCCCCACTAGCGGATACACAGATACGCAGTATTTT
CDR3: CSVRPTSGYTDTQYF

D: .
J: TRBJ2-7
V: TRBV4-2
size: once
DNA: TGTGCCAGCAGCCAAGAGAGACGGAGCTCCTACGAGCAGTACTTC
CDR3: CASSQERRSSYEQYF

D: TRBD2
J: TRBJ2-7
V: TRBV6-5
size: .
DNA: TGTGCCAGCAGTTACCCCGACCCTCGGCGGGAGGATGGCAATGAGCAGTACTTC
CDR3: CASSYPDPRREDGNEQYF

D: TRBD1
J: TRBJ2-7
V: TRBV5-8
size: .
DNA: TGTGCCAGCAGCTTGGATCACGGATTTGTTGCAGGGGGCGCTTCATGGGAGCAGTACTTC
CDR3: CASSLDHGFVAGGASWEQYF

D: .
J: TRBJ2-7
V: TRBV3-1
size: few
DNA: TGTGCCAGCAGCCAAGATTCCGGGCTGGGGGCGGCCTCCTACGAGCAGTACTTC
CDR3: CASSQDSGLGAASYEQYF

D: .
J: TRBJ2-7
V: TRBV6-2/TRBV6-3
size: many
DNA: TGTGCCAGCCGGGGGCGACCACAAACAACCTACGAGCAGTACTTC
CDR3: CASRGRPQTTYEQYF

D: .
J: TRBJ2-7
V: TRBV6-2/TRBV6-3
size: .
DNA: TGTGCCGGCAGCACCAACCCGGGAGCGATCTACGAGCAGTACTTC
CDR3: CAGSTNPGAIYEQYF

D: .
J: TRBJ2-5
V: TRBV3-1
size: few
DNA: TGTGCCAGCAGCCAAGCGGTCACTAGCAACCTCCAAGAGACCCAGTACTTC
CDR3: CASSQAVTSNLQETQYF

D: TRBD2
J: TRBJ2-7
V: TRBV3-1
size: .
DNA: TGTGCCAGCAGCCAAGTACAGCGGGGGGACTACAATGAGCAGTACTTC
CDR3: CASSQVQRGDYNEQYF

D: TRBD1
J: TRBJ2-7
V: TRBV25-1
size: .
DNA: TGTGCCACCCTGGACAGGGCCTACGAGCAGTACTTC
CDR3: CATLDRAYEQYF

D: TRBD2
J: TRBJ2-3
V: TRBV6-2/TRBV6-3
size: .
DNA: TGTGCCAGCAGTCCCCGGGGGGTCGGACCAGCGGATACGCAGTATTTT
CDR3: CASSPRGVGPADTQYF

D: TRBD1
J: TRBJ1-1
V: TRBV3-1
size: .
DNA: TGTGCCAGCAGCCCCGGGACAGGGTCGAACACTGAAGCTTTCTTT
CDR3: CASSPGTGSNTEAFF

D: TRBD2
J: TRBJ2-5
V: TRBV7-2
size: .
DNA: TGTGCCAGCAGCTTTGGACTAGCGGAAGAGACCCAGTACTTC
CDR3: CASSFGLAEETQYF

D: TRBD1
J: TRBJ1-6
V: TRBV7-2
size: .
DNA: TGTGCCAGCAGCGCTCGACTGGGACAGTACTCGCCCCTCCACTTT
CDR3: CASSARLGQYSPLHF

D: TRBD1
J: TRBJ2-2
V: TRBV27
size: .
DNA: TGTGCCAGCAGACCTCAGGGGGCAGGTGGGAACACCGGGGAGCTGTTTTTT
CDR3: CASRPQGAGGNTGELFF

D: .
J: TRBJ2-7
V: TRBV7-9
size: .
DNA: TGTGCCAGCAGCACGGGAGACCTGGGGTACTTC
CDR3: CASSTGDLGYF

D: TRBD2
J: TRBJ2-1
V: TRBV7-3
size: .
DNA: TGTGCCAGCAGCCACGGACTAGCGGGAGCGCCTGAGCAGTTCTTC
CDR3: CASSHGLAGAPEQFF

D: .
J: TRBJ2-7
V: TRBV10-2
size: few
DNA: TGCGCCAGCAGTGAGGGAAACCGGGGCTACGAGCAGTACTTC
CDR3: CASSEGNRGYEQYF

D: TRBD2
J: TRBJ2-7
V: TRBV7-2
size: .
DNA: TGTGCCAGCAGCTCCTATATGGGGGGGACCTACGAGCAGTACTTC
CDR3: CASSSYMGGTYEQYF

D: TRBD1
J: TRBJ1-4
V: TRBV7-9
size: few
DNA: TGTGCCAGCAGCGTCGGGACAGGGATATCGAATGAAAAACTGTTTTTT
CDR3: CASSVGTGISNEKLFF

D: TRBD1
J: TRBJ1-6
V: TRBV6-1
size: .
DNA: TGTGCCAGCAGTGCCCGGGACAGGGAGAATTCGCCCCTCCACTTT
CDR3: CASSARDRENSPLHF

D: TRBD2
J: TRBJ2-1
V: TRBV2
size: .
DNA: TGTGCCAGCCTCCCCCGGACTAGCGGGGGGAATGAGCAGTTCTTC
CDR3: CASLPRTSGGNEQFF

D: .
J: TRBJ2-7
V: TRBV21-1
size: few
DNA: TGTGCCAGCAGCACCCGAAAGAAACCGGGACAGGGGACTTCTTACGAGCAGTACTTC
CDR3: CASSTRKKPGQGTSYEQYF

D: .
J: TRBJ2-5
V: TRBV30
size: few
DNA: TGTGCCCGGAGTCCTCTACTAGAGACCCAGTACTTC
CDR3: CARSPLLETQYF

D: TRBD2
J: TRBJ2-3
V: TRBV28
size: .
DNA: TGTGCCAGCAGTCAACCGGGACTAGCCCTTTGGGATACGCAGTATTTT
CDR3: CASSQPGLALWDTQYF

D: TRBD2
J: TRBJ2-1
V: TRBV20-1
size: .
DNA: TGCAGTGCTAGAGACCCAGCGGGGGGGCTTCTCAATGAGCAGTTCTTC
CDR3: CSARDPAGGLLNEQFF